Sequencing of this TCR beta chain was carried out in a study of regulatory T cells in long-lasting Graves disease. As to this clonotype: Its antigen is as yet unknown.

Study-wide results and limits: Patients with persistent disease showed a bias toward TRBV28, TRBJ1-2 and TRBJ2-5.

According to the study, TCR beta libraries were built with iRepertoire HTBI primers and CDR3-region Arm-PCR. Per the original data handling: From all samples, identification returned roughly 15 TRBJ and approximately 67 TRBV segments. TCRdb reprocessed the multiplex PCR reads with MiXCR, giving one entry per CDR3 protein. TCRdb's processing, not the authors', yielded these V and J calls. The profile shows hundreds of thousands of distinct CDR3 sequences, approximately 15% of them singletons. The V gene's germline CDR1 is MNHEY and CDR2 SMNVEV (reference sequence). V was pared by 4 bases and J by 3 bases, with 4 bases of the junction left unmatched. The CDR3 has 15 residues. As for time point: newly diagnosed GD, antithyroid drugs for less than 3 months. Isolated PBMC RNA provided the starting material for the TCR library. A further study also used this sample, focusing on T cells in Graves' hyperthyroidism and ophthalmopathy. In that study: Researchers ran a first-round RT-PCR on the TCR CDR3 using the HTBI primer set. Ophthalmopathy could be told apart from stable hyperthyroidism with a 13 V-J model.

Here the sequenced sample was peripheral blood mononuclear cells (PBMCs), taken at new diagnosis, from a patient treated with antithyroid drugs. The clonotype was recovered from a woman aged 25 to 39 with Graves disease. The chain has TRBV27 and TRBJ2-7, with TRBD1 matching 12 bases. The CDR3 coding sequence is TGTGCCAGCAGTTCCGGGACAGGGGGCTTCTACGAGCAGTACTTC. Amino acid sequence: CASSSGTGGFYEQYF.